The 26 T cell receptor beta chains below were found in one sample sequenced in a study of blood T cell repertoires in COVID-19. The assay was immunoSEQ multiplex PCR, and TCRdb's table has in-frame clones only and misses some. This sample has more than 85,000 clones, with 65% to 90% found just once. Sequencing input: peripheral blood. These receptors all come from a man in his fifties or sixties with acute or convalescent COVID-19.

Here the CDR3 DNA reads TGTGCCACTAAAGCGGGGCCCCCCTTAGATGAGCAGTTCTTC. Its translation: CATKAGPPLDEQFF. The genes are TRBV15 and TRBJ2-1, with 7 nucleotides matching TRBD2. Trimming at V came to 9 bases and at J to 8 bases, leaving 13 bases not matched to a gene. Germline V CDR1 and CDR2: LNHNV, YYDKDF (reference sequence). The CDR3 is made up of 14 amino acids.

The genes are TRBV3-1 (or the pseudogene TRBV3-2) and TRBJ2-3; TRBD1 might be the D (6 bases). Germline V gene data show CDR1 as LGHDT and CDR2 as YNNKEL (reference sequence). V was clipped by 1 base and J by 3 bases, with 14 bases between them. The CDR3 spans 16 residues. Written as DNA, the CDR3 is TGTGCCAGCAGCCAAGCCAGGGTAGGGGGTACAGATACGCAGTATTTT. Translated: CASSQARVGGTDTQYF.

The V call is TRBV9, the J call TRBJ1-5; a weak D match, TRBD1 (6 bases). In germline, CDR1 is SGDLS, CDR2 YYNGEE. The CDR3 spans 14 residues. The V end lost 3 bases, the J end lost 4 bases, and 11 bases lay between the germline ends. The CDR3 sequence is CASSETDSNQPQHF. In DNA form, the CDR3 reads TGTGCCAGCAGCGAGACGGACAGTAATCAGCCCCAGCATTTT. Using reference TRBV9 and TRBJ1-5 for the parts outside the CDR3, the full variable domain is DSGVTQTPKHLITATGQRVTLRCSPRSGDLSVYWYQQSLDQGLQFLIQYYNGEERAKGNILERFSAQQFPDLHSELNLSSLELGDSALYFCASSETDSNQPQHFGDGTRLSIL.

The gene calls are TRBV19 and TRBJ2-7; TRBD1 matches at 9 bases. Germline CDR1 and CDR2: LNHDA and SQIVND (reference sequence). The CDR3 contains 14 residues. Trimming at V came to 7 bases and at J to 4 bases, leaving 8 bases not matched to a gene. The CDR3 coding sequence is TGTGCCAGTAAGTCTGGGACAGGGTATTACGAGCAGTACTTC. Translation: CASKSGTGYYEQYF.

The CDR3 DNA reads TGTGCCAGCTCACGCACCGGGACAGGGGATGAAAAACTGTTTTTT. Its protein is CASSRTGTGDEKLFF. The chain carries TRBV18 and TRBJ1-4, with 10 bases fitting TRBD1. There are 15 residues in the CDR3. Germline CDR1 reads KGHSH; CDR2 reads LQKENI. The junction had 5 bases not matched to a gene; V was cut back by 4 bases and J by 6 bases.

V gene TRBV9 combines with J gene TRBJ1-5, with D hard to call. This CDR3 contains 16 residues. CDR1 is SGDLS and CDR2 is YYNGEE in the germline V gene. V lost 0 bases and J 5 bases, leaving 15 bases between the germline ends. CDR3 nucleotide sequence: TGTGCCAGCAGCGTAGGGCCAGGCATGGCTGATCAGCCCCAGCATTTT. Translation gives CASSVGPGMADQPQHF. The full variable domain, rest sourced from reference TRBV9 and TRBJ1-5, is DSGVTQTPKHLITATGQRVTLRCSPRSGDLSVYWYQQSLDQGLQFLIQYYNGEERAKGNILERFSAQQFPDLHSELNLSSLELGDSALYFCASSVGPGMADQPQHFGDGTRLSIL.

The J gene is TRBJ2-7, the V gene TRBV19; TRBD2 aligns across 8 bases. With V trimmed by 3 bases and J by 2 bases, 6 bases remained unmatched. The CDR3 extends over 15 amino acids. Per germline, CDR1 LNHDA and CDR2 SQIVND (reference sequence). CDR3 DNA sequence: TGTGCCAGTAGTATTAGCGGGGACAAGACCTACGAGCAGTACTTC. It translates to CASSISGDKTYEQYF.

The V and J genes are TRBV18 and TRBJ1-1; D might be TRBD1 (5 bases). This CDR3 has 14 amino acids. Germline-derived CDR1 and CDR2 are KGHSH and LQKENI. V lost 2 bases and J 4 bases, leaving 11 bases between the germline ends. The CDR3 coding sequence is TGTGCCAGCTCACCAGGGGAGGGACCCACTGAAGCTTTCTTT. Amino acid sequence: CASSPGEGPTEAFF.

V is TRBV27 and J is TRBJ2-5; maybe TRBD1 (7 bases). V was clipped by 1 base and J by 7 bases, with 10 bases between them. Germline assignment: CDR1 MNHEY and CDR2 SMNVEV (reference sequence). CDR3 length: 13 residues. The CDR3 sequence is CASSLFQGGTQYF. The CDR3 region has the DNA TGTGCCAGCAGTTTATTCCAGGGGGGGACCCAGTACTTC.

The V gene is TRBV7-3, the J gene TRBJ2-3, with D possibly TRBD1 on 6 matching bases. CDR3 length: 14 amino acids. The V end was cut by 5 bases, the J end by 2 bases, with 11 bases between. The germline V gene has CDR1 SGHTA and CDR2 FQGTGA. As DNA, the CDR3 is TGTGCCAGCAGCCCGATGGGGGCCACAGATACGCAGTATTTT. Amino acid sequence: CASSPMGATDTQYF.

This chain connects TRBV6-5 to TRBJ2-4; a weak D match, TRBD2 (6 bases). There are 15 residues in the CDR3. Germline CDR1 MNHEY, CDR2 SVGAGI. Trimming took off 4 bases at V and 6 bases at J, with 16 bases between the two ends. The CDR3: CASSFSSSVRNIQYF. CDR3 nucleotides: TGTGCCAGCAGTTTTTCTTCTAGCGTTAGAAACATTCAGTACTTC.

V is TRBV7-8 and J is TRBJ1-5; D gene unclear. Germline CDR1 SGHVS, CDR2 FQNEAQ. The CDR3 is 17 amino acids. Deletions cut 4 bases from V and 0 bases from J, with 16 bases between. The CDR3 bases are TGTGCCAGCAGCTCTTTCCTCGGGAGCTATAGCAATCAGCCCCAGCATTTT. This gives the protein CASSSFLGSYSNQPQHF.

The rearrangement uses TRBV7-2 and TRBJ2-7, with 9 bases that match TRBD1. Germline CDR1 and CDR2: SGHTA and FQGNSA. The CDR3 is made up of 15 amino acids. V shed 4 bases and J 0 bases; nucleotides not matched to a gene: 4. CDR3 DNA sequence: TGTGCCAGCAGCTGGACAGGGGCGAGCTCCTACGAGCAGTACTTC. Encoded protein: CASSWTGASSYEQYF.

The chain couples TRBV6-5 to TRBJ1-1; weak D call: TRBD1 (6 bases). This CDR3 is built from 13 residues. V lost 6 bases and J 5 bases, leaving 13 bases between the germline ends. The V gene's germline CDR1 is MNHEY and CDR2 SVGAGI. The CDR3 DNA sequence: TGTGCCAGCAGAGGGGGATTAGAAACTGAAGCTTTCTTT. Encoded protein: CASRGGLETEAFF.

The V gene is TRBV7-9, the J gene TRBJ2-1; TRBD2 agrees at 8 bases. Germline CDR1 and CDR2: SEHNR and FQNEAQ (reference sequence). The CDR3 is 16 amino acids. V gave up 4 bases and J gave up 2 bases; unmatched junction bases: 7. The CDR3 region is CASSSKRESTYNEQFF. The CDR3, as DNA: TGTGCCAGCAGCTCGAAGCGGGAGTCGACCTACAATGAGCAGTTCTTC. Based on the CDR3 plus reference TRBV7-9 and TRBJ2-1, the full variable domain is DTGVSQNPRHKITKRGQNVTFRCDPISEHNRLYWYRQTLGQGPEFLTYFQNEAQLEKSRLLSDRFSAERPKGSFSTLEIQRTEQGDSAMYLCASSSKRESTYNEQFFGPGTRLTVL.

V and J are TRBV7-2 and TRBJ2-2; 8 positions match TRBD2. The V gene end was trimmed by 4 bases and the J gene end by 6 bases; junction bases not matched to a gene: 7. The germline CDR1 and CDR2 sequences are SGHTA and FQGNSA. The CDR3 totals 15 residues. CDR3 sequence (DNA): TGTGCCAGCAGCTACAGCGGGGGCCAAGCCGGGGAGCTGTTTTTT. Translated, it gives CASSYSGGQAGELFF.

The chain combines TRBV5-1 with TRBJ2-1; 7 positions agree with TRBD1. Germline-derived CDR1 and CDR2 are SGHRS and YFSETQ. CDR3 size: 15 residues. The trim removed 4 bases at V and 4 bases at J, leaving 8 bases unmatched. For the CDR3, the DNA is TGCGCCAGCAGCCCCACAGGGGAGACTTACAATGAGCAGTTCTTC. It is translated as CASSPTGETYNEQFF.

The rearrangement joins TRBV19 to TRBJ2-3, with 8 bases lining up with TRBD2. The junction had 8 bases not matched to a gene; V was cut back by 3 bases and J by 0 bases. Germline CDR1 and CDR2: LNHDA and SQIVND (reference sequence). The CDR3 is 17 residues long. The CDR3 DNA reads TGTGCCAGTAGTATGAACTGGCTAGCGGGTAGCACAGATACGCAGTATTTT. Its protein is CASSMNWLAGSTDTQYF.

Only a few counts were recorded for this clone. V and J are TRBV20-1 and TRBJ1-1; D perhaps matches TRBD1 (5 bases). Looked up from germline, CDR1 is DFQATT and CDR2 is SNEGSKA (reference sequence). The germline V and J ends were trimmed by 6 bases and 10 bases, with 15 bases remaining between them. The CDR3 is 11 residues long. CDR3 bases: TGCAGTGCGGAGTCTCCAGGGCGAGCTTTCTTT. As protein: CSAESPGRAFF.

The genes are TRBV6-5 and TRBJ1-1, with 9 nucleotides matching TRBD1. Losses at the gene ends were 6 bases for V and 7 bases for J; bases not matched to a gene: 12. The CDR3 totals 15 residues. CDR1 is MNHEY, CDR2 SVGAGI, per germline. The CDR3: CASRVTGGAESEAFF. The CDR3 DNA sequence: TGTGCCAGCAGGGTAACAGGGGGCGCGGAAAGTGAAGCTTTCTTT.

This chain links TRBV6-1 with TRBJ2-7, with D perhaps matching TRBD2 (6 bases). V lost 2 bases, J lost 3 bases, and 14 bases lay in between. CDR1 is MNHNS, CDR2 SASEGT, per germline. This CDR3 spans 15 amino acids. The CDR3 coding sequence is TGTGCCAGCAGTGAAAAACTAGCCAGACGCTACGAGCAGTACTTC. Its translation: CASSEKLARRYEQYF.

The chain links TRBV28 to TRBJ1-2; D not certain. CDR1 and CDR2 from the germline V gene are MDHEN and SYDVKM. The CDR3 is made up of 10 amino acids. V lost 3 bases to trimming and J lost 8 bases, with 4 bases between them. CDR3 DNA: TGTGCCAGCAGTTTTAAAGGCTACACCTTC. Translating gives CASSFKGYTF.

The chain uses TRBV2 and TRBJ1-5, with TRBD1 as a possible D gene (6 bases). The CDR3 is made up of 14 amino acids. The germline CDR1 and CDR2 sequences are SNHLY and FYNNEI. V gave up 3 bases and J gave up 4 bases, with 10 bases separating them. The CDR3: CASSEQGLNQPQHF. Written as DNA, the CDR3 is TGTGCCAGCAGTGAGCAGGGGCTTAATCAGCCCCAGCATTTT. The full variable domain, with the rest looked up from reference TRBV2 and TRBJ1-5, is EPEVTQTPSHQVTQMGQEVILRCVPISNHLYFYWYRQILGQKVEFLVSFYNNEISEKSEIFDDQFSVERPDGSNFTLKIRSTKLEDSAMYFCASSEQGLNQPQHFGDGTRLSIL.

CDR3 bases: TGTGCCAGCAGCCAAGTTCAAGAGACCATATATTTT. Translated, it gives CASSQVQETIYF. V gene TRBV14 combines with J gene TRBJ1-3, with D hard to call. Trimming removed 1 base from V and 10 bases from J, with 8 bases in between. The CDR3 sequence is 12 residues long. Germline CDR1 SGHDN, CDR2 FVKESK.

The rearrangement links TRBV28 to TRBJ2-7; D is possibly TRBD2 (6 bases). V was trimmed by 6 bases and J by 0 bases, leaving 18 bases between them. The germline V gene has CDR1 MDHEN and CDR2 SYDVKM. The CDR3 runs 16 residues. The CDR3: CASRRTGTPSSYEQYF. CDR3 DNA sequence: TGTGCCAGCAGACGGACCGGGACTCCAAGCTCCTACGAGCAGTACTTC. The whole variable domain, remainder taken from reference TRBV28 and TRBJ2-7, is DVKVTQSSRYLVKRTGEKVFLECVQDMDHENMFWYRQDPGLGLRLIYFSYDVKMKEKGDIPEGYSVSREKKERFSLILESASTNQTSMYLCASRRTGTPSSYEQYFGPGTRLTVT.

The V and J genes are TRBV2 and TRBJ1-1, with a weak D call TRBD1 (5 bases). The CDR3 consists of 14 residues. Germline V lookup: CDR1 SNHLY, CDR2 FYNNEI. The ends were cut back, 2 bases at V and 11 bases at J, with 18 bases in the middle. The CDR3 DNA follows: TGTGCCAGCAGTGAATTACAGGTCACTAAGTGGGCTTTCTTT. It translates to CASSELQVTKWAFF.